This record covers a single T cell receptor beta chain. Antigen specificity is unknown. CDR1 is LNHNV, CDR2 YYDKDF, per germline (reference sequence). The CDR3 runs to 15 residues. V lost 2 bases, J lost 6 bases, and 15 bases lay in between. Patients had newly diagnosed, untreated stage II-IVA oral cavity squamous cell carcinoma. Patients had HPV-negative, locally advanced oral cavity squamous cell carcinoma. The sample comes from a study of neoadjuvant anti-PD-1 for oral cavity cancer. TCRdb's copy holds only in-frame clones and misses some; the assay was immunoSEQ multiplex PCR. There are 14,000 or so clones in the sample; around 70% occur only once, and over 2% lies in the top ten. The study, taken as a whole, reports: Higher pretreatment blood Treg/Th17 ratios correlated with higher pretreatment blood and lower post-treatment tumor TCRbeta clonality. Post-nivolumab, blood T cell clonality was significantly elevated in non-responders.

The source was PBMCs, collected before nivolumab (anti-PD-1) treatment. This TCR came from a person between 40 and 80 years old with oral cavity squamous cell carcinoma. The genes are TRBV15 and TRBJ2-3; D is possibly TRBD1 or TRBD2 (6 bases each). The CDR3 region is CATSRRGPPDDTQYF. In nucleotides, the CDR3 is TGTGCCACCAGCAGACGGGGGCCCCCGGACGATACGCAGTATTTT.